This T cell receptor (beta chain) was observed in a study of response to subunit inactivated influenza vaccine. Germline-derived CDR1 and CDR2 are LGHNA and YNFKEQ. This CDR3 comprises 18 residues. The ends were cut back, 4 bases at V and 4 bases at J, with 22 bases in the middle. TCRdb called the RT-PCR reads again in MiXCR, with one record for every CDR3 protein. This table holds hundreds of thousands of distinct CDR3 sequences, approximately 10% found once. Another study also made use of these data, one on T cells expressing NK-cell markers. That source adds: TCR beta cDNA was made by 5'RACE template switching with UMIs. Most of the eight sequenced donors were HCMV-seropositive; one was seronegative. Several of the donors carried dominant NKG2C+ clonotypes that took up roughly 1.0-7.0% of their CD8+ T cells.

The rearrangement joins TRBV4-2 to TRBJ2-2; D is uncertain. The sequenced sample was PBMCs from blood, obtained on the day of vaccination. This receptor was identified in a man between 50 and 59 years old who received an inactivated influenza vaccine. The CDR3 region is CASSPHGGEEWGTGELFF. The CDR3 nucleotides read TGTGCCAGCAGCCCACACGGCGGAGAGGAATGGGGCACCGGGGAGCTGTTTTTT.